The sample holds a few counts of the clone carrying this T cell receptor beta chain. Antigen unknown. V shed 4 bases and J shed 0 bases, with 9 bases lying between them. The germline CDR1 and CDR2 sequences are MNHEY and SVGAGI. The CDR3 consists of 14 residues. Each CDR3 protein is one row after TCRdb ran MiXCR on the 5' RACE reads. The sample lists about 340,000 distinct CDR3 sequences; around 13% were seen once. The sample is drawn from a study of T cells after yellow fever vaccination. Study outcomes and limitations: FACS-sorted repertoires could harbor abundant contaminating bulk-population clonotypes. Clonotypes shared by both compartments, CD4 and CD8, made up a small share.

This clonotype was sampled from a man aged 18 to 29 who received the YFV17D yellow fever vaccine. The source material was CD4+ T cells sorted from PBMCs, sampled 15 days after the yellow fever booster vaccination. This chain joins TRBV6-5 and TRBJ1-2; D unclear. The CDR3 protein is CASSSMDSNYGYTF. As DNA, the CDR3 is TGTGCCAGCAGTTCCATGGATTCTAACTATGGCTACACCTTC.